The T cell receptor (beta chain) described here comes from a study of early T cells in non-severe SARS-CoV-2 infection. This clonotype has a count of ten or more. Its antigen remains unknown. The protocol attached unique molecular identifiers to individual cDNA molecules. MiXCR was run by TCRdb on the 5' RACE reads, yielding one entry per CDR3 protein. The table lists 40,000 to 55,000 distinct CDR3 sequences, approximately 6.1% of them singletons, with around 21% in the top ten. General study results and limits: Using VDJdb, the matching emphasized anti-spike CD8 responses while missing private and CD4 specificities.

Trimming removed 0 bases at V and 2 bases at J, with 11 bases between. This CDR3 is 15 amino acids long. The germline V gene encodes CDR1 SEHNR and CDR2 FQNEAQ (reference sequence). Sequences were derived from whole blood, sampled at baseline. This receptor was identified in an adult who was a healthcare worker with PCR-confirmed SARS-CoV-2 infection or an uninfected control (not recorded which). The chain links TRBV7-9 to TRBJ2-7; possibly TRBD1 for D (6 bases). CDR3 residues: CASSLARDTAYEQYF. As DNA, the CDR3 is TGTGCCAGCAGCTTAGCGAGGGACACGGCCTACGAGCAGTACTTC.